Listed below are T cell receptor beta chains from one sample, sequenced in a study of blood T cell repertoires in COVID-19. Generated by immunoSEQ multiplex PCR, the TCRdb table keeps only in-frame clones and is missing some. The table includes 200,000 to 250,000 clones, 80% detected once. Sequencing was carried out using peripheral blood. These receptors all stem from a woman aged 70-85 years with acute or convalescent COVID-19. The CDR3 runs from the conserved cysteine through the conserved F or W. D genes are given only for firm matches. A row's size may be missing; if present it is once, few, many or a size class.

j_call: TRBJ2-1
d_call: NA
clone_size: NA
v_call: TRBV9
cdr3_nt: TGTGCCAGCAGCGTATATGGCCGAGGGGAGCAGTTCTTC
cdr3_aa: CASSVYGRGEQFF

j_call: TRBJ2-3
d_call: TRBD2
clone_size: NA
v_call: TRBV10-3
cdr3_nt: TGTGCCATCAGTACCGGGACTAGCGGTCTGTCAGATACGCAGTATTTT
cdr3_aa: CAISTGTSGLSDTQYF

j_call: TRBJ2-3
d_call: TRBD2
clone_size: NA
v_call: TRBV14
cdr3_nt: TGTGCCAGCAGCCAAGCGGGGGGAAGCGGTACGCAGTATTTT
cdr3_aa: CASSQAGGSGTQYF

j_call: TRBJ2-3
d_call: TRBD2
clone_size: few
v_call: TRBV19
cdr3_nt: TGTGCCAGTAGTATGCAGGGCGGGGGGGCAGATACGCAGTATTTT
cdr3_aa: CASSMQGGGADTQYF

j_call: TRBJ2-7
d_call: TRBD1
clone_size: once
v_call: TRBV5-6
cdr3_nt: TGTGCCAGCAGCTGGGGACAGGGGGCTTACGAGCAGTACTTC
cdr3_aa: CASSWGQGAYEQYF

j_call: TRBJ1-1
d_call: NA
clone_size: NA
v_call: TRBV2
cdr3_nt: TGTGCCAGCAACCCCCGGGGGGCCGACACTGAAGCTTTCTTT
cdr3_aa: CASNPRGADTEAFF

j_call: TRBJ2-7
d_call: TRBD1
clone_size: NA
v_call: TRBV10-1
cdr3_nt: TGCGCCAGCGCCCAAGGACAGGACTACGAGCAGTACTTC
cdr3_aa: CASAQGQDYEQYF

j_call: TRBJ2-5
d_call: TRBD2
clone_size: NA
v_call: TRBV3-1/TRBV3-2
cdr3_nt: TGTGCCAGCAGCCAAGGGAGCGGGGGGGCGAGGAAGACCCAGTACTTC
cdr3_aa: CASSQGSGGARKTQYF

j_call: TRBJ2-5
d_call: TRBD2
clone_size: NA
v_call: TRBV3-1/TRBV3-2
cdr3_nt: TGTGCCAGCAGCCATAAGGCGGGGGGCCAGACCCAGTACTTC
cdr3_aa: CASSHKAGGQTQYF

j_call: TRBJ2-7
d_call: NA
clone_size: NA
v_call: TRBV5-4
cdr3_nt: TGTGCCAGCAGCTTGGAGGGGGGGGCAAGGGAGCAGTACTTC
cdr3_aa: CASSLEGGAREQYF

j_call: TRBJ2-5
d_call: NA
clone_size: NA
v_call: TRBV24-1
cdr3_nt: TGTGCCACCAGTGATTACGCGGGAGAGACCCAGTACTTC
cdr3_aa: CATSDYAGETQYF

j_call: TRBJ1-1
d_call: TRBD1
clone_size: once
v_call: TRBV3-1/TRBV3-2
cdr3_nt: TGTGCCAGCAGCCCGACGACAGGGGGGAACACTGAAGCTTTCTTT
cdr3_aa: CASSPTTGGNTEAFF

j_call: TRBJ1-1
d_call: NA
clone_size: NA
v_call: TRBV7-2
cdr3_nt: TGTGCCAGCAGCTATGAGATGAACACTGAAGCTTTCTTT
cdr3_aa: CASSYEMNTEAFF

j_call: TRBJ1-1
d_call: TRBD1
clone_size: NA
v_call: TRBV5-1
cdr3_nt: TGCGCCAGCAGCACACAACAGGGGGCCGGCACTGAAGCTTTCTTT
cdr3_aa: CASSTQQGAGTEAFF

j_call: TRBJ2-2
d_call: TRBD2
clone_size: NA
v_call: TRBV6-4
cdr3_nt: TGTGCCAGCAGTGGCGAGCGGGGGGCGTCCACCGGGGAGCTGTTTTTT
cdr3_aa: CASSGERGASTGELFF

j_call: TRBJ2-7
d_call: TRBD2
clone_size: few
v_call: TRBV11-2
cdr3_nt: TGTGCCAGCAGCCCCAGCGGGGGAAGCTCCTACGAGCAGTACTTC
cdr3_aa: CASSPSGGSSYEQYF

j_call: TRBJ1-1
d_call: NA
clone_size: NA
v_call: TRBV27
cdr3_nt: TGTGCCAGCAGTTTCCTACAGGGCCAGGTGGCTTTCTTT
cdr3_aa: CASSFLQGQVAFF

j_call: TRBJ2-5
d_call: TRBD1
clone_size: NA
v_call: TRBV7-8
cdr3_nt: TGTGCCAGCAGCGGGGACAGGGGCCACCAAGAGACCCAGTACTTC
cdr3_aa: CASSGDRGHQETQYF

j_call: TRBJ2-5
d_call: NA
clone_size: NA
v_call: TRBV12-2
cdr3_nt: TGTGCAAGTCGCTTAGTTGGCGGGTACCAAGAGACCCAGTACTTC
cdr3_aa: CASRLVGGYQETQYF

j_call: TRBJ1-5
d_call: NA
clone_size: few
v_call: TRBV6-1
cdr3_nt: TGTGCCAGCAGTGACCTGACAGGCAGACAGCCCCAGCATTTT
cdr3_aa: CASSDLTGRQPQHF

j_call: TRBJ2-2
d_call: NA
clone_size: NA
v_call: TRBV7-2
cdr3_nt: TGTGCCAGCAGCTTAGACTGGACCGGGGAGCTGTTTTTT
cdr3_aa: CASSLDWTGELFF

j_call: TRBJ2-5
d_call: NA
clone_size: NA
v_call: TRBV6-2/TRBV6-3
cdr3_nt: TGTGCCAGCAGCCCTGCAGGGGCGGAGGAGACCCAGTACTTC
cdr3_aa: CASSPAGAEETQYF

j_call: TRBJ2-3
d_call: TRBD2
clone_size: NA
v_call: TRBV9
cdr3_nt: TGTGCCAGCAGCGTAGTAGGTAGCGGGGGGGGTAATACGCAGTATTTT
cdr3_aa: CASSVVGSGGGNTQYF